A single sample gave rise to the 17 T cell receptor beta chains below, sequenced in a study of sequential checkpoint blockade in melanoma. Regarding treatment: randomized to nivolumab then ipilimumab (arm A) or the reverse (arm B). TCRdb's copy holds only in-frame clones and misses some; the assay was immunoSEQ multiplex PCR. The table lists fewer than 20,000 clones, around three fifths of them singletons, with roughly 15% in the top ten. Sequences were derived from CD8+ T cells sorted from blood (inferred from file names), sampled from a patient given nivolumab and ipilimumab in sequence. These receptors came from a human donor with melanoma.

For this clone: The same CDR3 is also encoded by other DNA sequences in this sample. The chain employs TRBV7-9 and TRBJ1-1; D call uncertain. The V end was cut by 4 bases, the J end by 0 bases, with 6 bases between. This CDR3 spans 13 amino acids. CDR1 SEHNR and CDR2 FQNEAQ come from the germline V gene (reference sequence). This chain's CDR3 is CASSSTVNTEAFF. In nucleotides, the CDR3 is TGTGCCAGCAGCTCCACGGTGAACACTGAAGCTTTCTTT.

The genes are TRBV4-1 and TRBJ2-2; D is possibly TRBD2 (6 bases). Germline V gene sequence: CDR1 MGHRA, CDR2 YSYEKL. The CDR3 runs 15 residues. V was cut by 1 base and J by 4 bases, with 10 bases left in between. As DNA, the CDR3 is TGCGCCAGCAGCCAAGGGCGGGGTAGCACCGGGGAGCTGTTTTTT. Translation gives CASSQGRGSTGELFF.

V gene TRBV10-3 combines with J gene TRBJ1-2; D is ambiguous. The CDR3 has 13 residues. The germline V gene has CDR1 ENHRY and CDR2 SYGVKD. V lost 9 bases and J lost 7, with 18 bases in between. The CDR3 bases are TGTGCCATTCAGAAGCTAGGAATTCGTGGCTACACCTTC. Its protein is CAIQKLGIRGYTF.

V gene TRBV27 combines with J gene TRBJ1-2; D possibly corresponds to TRBD1 (6 bases). V lost 8 bases, J lost 3 bases, and 13 bases lay in between. The CDR3 runs to 13 residues. The germline V gene encodes CDR1 MNHEY and CDR2 SMNVEV (reference sequence). The CDR3 sequence is CASHPGGYYGYTF. The CDR3 region has the DNA TGTGCCAGCCACCCGGGGGGCTACTATGGCTACACCTTC.

V gene TRBV30 combines with J gene TRBJ1-2, with 9 bases that match TRBD1. Germline V CDR1 and CDR2: GTSNPN, SVGIG (reference sequence). Germline trimming cut 0 bases from V and 5 bases from J; bases unmatched to any gene: 4. The CDR3 covers 14 residues. The CDR3 DNA reads TGTGCCTGGAGTGTTACCGGACAGGGGTATGGCTACACCTTC. Its translation: CAWSVTGQGYGYTF.

The rearrangement links TRBV28 to TRBJ2-7, with a possible D match to TRBD1 (5 bases). Trimming removed 1 base at V and 1 base at J, with 8 bases between. CDR1 is MDHEN, CDR2 SYDVKM, per germline. CDR3 length: 14 residues. The CDR3 sequence is CASSLYPGSYEQYF. CDR3 DNA: TGTGCCAGCAGTTTATACCCAGGGTCCTACGAGCAGTACTTC.

This chain links TRBV28 with TRBJ2-7; 8 bases map to TRBD1. V gave up 4 bases and J gave up 4 bases; unmatched junction bases: 9. The CDR3 covers 15 residues. Germline V gene data show CDR1 as MDHEN and CDR2 as SYDVKM. The CDR3: CASSSSDRGYYEQYF. The CDR3 bases are TGTGCCAGCAGTTCCTCTGACAGGGGCTATTACGAGCAGTACTTC.

This chain links TRBV27 with TRBJ1-3; D unresolved. The CDR3 length is 15 residues. Trimming left V 5 bases short and J 0 bases short, with 11 bases between. Germline CDR1 is MNHEY and CDR2 is SMNVEV (reference sequence). DNA for the CDR3: TGTGCCAGCAGTCCACTCCCAGGCTCTGGAAACACCATATATTTT. This encodes CASSPLPGSGNTIYF.

The chain combines TRBV4-1 with TRBJ1-2; 11 bases fit TRBD1. CDR1 and CDR2 (germline): MGHRA, YSYEKL. J gave up 7 bases and V 5 bases, and 9 bases lay outside the gene matches. The CDR3 contains 15 residues. DNA of the CDR3: TGCGCCAGCAGCTCCTGGACAGGGGGCTACGTTGGCTACACCTTC. Translated, it gives CASSSWTGGYVGYTF.

The gene calls are TRBV9 and TRBJ2-2; 8 bases are a match to TRBD1. Germline trimming cut 6 bases from V and 3 bases from J; bases unmatched to any gene: 10. The CDR3 is 16 amino acids. The germline CDR1 and CDR2 sequences are SGDLS and YYNGEE. The CDR3 nucleotides are TGTGCCAGCAACACAGGGGGTAGGCGGGACACCGGGGAGCTGTTTTTT. It codes for CASNTGGRRDTGELFF.

V gene TRBV6-1 combines with J gene TRBJ1-3; maybe TRBD1 (6 bases). This CDR3 is built from 14 residues. The V and J ends lost 7 bases and 2 bases respectively, with 12 bases between them. CDR1 is MNHNS and CDR2 is SASEGT in the germline V gene. The DNA for the CDR3 is TGTGCCAGCACTGACAGGTCGCCTGGAAACACCATATATTTT. This codes for CASTDRSPGNTIYF.

The chain employs TRBV5-1 and TRBJ1-1; D ambiguous. Trimming removed 0 bases from V and 1 base from J, with 7 bases in between. Per germline, CDR1 SGHRS and CDR2 YFSETQ. CDR3 length: 14 amino acids. The CDR3 protein is CASSLVTQNTEAFF. The CDR3 coding sequence is TGCGCCAGCAGCTTGGTAACACAGAACACTGAAGCTTTCTTT.

The chain links TRBV7-6 to TRBJ2-5; 10 nucleotides agree with TRBD1. This CDR3 has 16 residues. Trimming removed 3 bases from V and 5 bases from J; junction bases left unmatched: 9. The V gene's germline CDR1 is SGHVS and CDR2 FNYEAQ. The CDR3 bases are TGTGCCAGCAGCTTCCAGAGGGACAGGGGATGGGAGACCCAGTACTTC. This gives the protein CASSFQRDRGWETQYF.

This chain uses TRBV29-1 with TRBJ2-6; tentative D call: TRBD2 (7 bases). The CDR3 runs 16 residues. Germline V gene lookup returns CDR1 SQVTM and CDR2 ANQGSEA. Between the trimmed V and J ends, which lost 4 bases and 3 bases, there was a span of 16 bases. For the CDR3, the DNA is TGCAGCGTTGGGGGTCGGGGGGCTGGTGGGGCCAACGTCCTGACTTTC. As protein: CSVGGRGAGGANVLTF.

This sequence joins TRBV9 and TRBJ1-1; no firm D call. The CDR3 consists of 14 residues. Germline assignment: CDR1 SGDLS and CDR2 YYNGEE. Trimming shortened V by 1 base and J by 1 base, and 8 bases separated the two germline ends. The CDR3, as DNA: TGTGCCAGCAGCGTACAGGTGTCGAACACTGAAGCTTTCTTT. It encodes CASSVQVSNTEAFF.

The chain uses TRBV6-1 and TRBJ2-2; D perhaps matches TRBD1 (5 bases). CDR1 MNHNS and CDR2 SASEGT come from the germline V gene. Trimming removed 5 bases at V and 2 bases at J, with 12 bases between. The CDR3 sequence is 15 residues long. This CDR3 is CASSPLTVNTGELFF. CDR3 DNA: TGTGCCAGCAGTCCCCTGACAGTAAACACCGGGGAGCTGTTTTTT.

The genes are TRBV5-5 and TRBJ1-1; unclear D gene. V was cut by 5 bases and J by 5 bases, with 19 bases left in between. This CDR3 has 15 amino acids. Per the germline V gene, CDR1 is SGHKS and CDR2 is YYEKEE (reference sequence). CDR3 protein: CASSHLETGRTEAFF. CDR3 bases: TGTGCCAGCAGTCATTTAGAGACGGGGAGGACTGAAGCTTTCTTT.